This T cell receptor beta chain came from a study of CD8 T cells in ankylosing spondylitis. This clonotype was seen at least ten times. The antigen is not known. One entry per CDR3 protein results from TCRdb running MiXCR on the 5' RACE reads. The sample has roughly 38,000 distinct CDR3 sequences; less than 4% are singletons. Study findings and constraints: Clones that were linked to disease were CD8+ and were relatively rare in peripheral blood. Among TCR beta sequences, a motif of eight or nine highly homologous variants appeared characteristic of ankylosing spondylitis blood. Past studies reported some motif variants in reactive arthritis synovial fluid and blood.

V lost 0 bases and J 6 bases, leaving 9 bases between the germline ends. This CDR3 is 13 amino acids long. Germline lookup yields CDR1 SGDLS and CDR2 YYNGEE. The chain uses TRBV9 and TRBJ1-1; D gene ambiguous. Input material: blood, either unsorted or a sorted T cell fraction (not recorded which). This TCR came from a male donor with ankylosing spondylitis or in good health (not recorded which). Written as DNA, the CDR3 is TGTGCCAGCAGCGTAGCTGGACGCGCTGAAGCTTTCTTT. Translated: CASSVAGRAEAFF.